Below, 17 T cell receptor beta chains from the same sample are listed, as sequenced in a study of blood T cell repertoires in COVID-19 (dated by TCRdb to 2020 to 2022). Library generation was performed with the immunoSEQ multiplex PCR assay. The clones in this table, taken by TCRdb from immuneACCESS, are in-frame only. Not every clone is retained; where verified, under half of the shortfall comes from an unresolved V gene, and the cause of the rest is unknown. The sample table contains 200,000 to 300,000 clones; only one count was recorded for around nine tenths of them. The biggest ten clones account for about 0.8% of the sample. Specimen: peripheral blood. The receptors here all came from a young man with COVID-19, enrolled during active disease.

This clone has only a few counts. The rearrangement links TRBV6-6 to TRBJ1-4; D is possibly TRBD1 (5 bases). The V end was cut by 5 bases, the J end by 0 bases, with 7 bases between. The CDR3 extends over 14 amino acids. Germline CDR1 is MNHNY and CDR2 is SVGAGI (reference sequence). CDR3 amino acids: CASSPDTTNEKLFF. As DNA, the CDR3 is TGTGCCAGCAGTCCGGACACAACTAATGAAAAACTGTTTTTT.

This clone was seen a single time. The CDR3 loop is CASNPGQGDSPLHF. The CDR3 DNA reads as TGCGCCAGCAACCCGGGACAGGGGGATTCACCCCTCCACTTT. V gene TRBV5-1 combines with J gene TRBJ1-6, with 11 bases aligning to TRBD1. The germline CDR1 and CDR2 sequences are SGHRS and YFSETQ. The CDR3 covers 14 residues. V lost 6 bases, J lost 8 bases, and 4 bases stayed unmatched.

This chain uses TRBV2 with TRBJ2-3, with D perhaps matching TRBD2 (5 bases). V dropped 2 bases and J dropped 2 bases, with 8 bases sitting between them. The CDR3 contains 14 residues. CDR1 and CDR2 (germline): SNHLY, FYNNEI. The CDR3 DNA is TGTGCCAGCAGTGAATCCCTAGCCACAGATACGCAGTATTTT. It encodes CASSESLATDTQYF.

The CDR3 DNA reads as TGTGCCAGCAGCTGGGACACCAATTGGGGGGGCTACACCTTC. Protein: CASSWDTNWGGYTF. The chain joins TRBV7-9 to TRBJ1-2, with D maybe TRBD1 (6 bases). Germline CDR1 SEHNR, CDR2 FQNEAQ (reference sequence). With 4 bases removed from V and 8 bases from J, the gap between germline ends came to 17 bases. This CDR3 has 14 amino acids.

The genes are TRBV5-1 and TRBJ1-1; D remains ambiguous. Trimming shortened V by 2 bases and J by 3 bases, and 11 bases separated the two germline ends. The CDR3 spans 14 residues. CDR1 is SGHRS and CDR2 is YFSETQ in the germline V gene. CDR3 protein: CASSFATRDTEAFF. Written as DNA, the CDR3 is TGCGCCAGCAGCTTTGCTACTCGGGACACTGAAGCTTTCTTT.

The chain combines TRBV15 with TRBJ1-4; TRBD1 is a possible D gene (5 bases). The V and J ends lost 1 base and 7 bases respectively, with 13 bases between them. This CDR3 is 15 amino acids long. Germline V gene lookup returns CDR1 LNHNV and CDR2 YYDKDF (reference sequence). The DNA of the CDR3 is TGTGCCACCAGCAGAGCACGCCAGGGTGCTGAAAAACTGTTTTTT. It specifies CATSRARQGAEKLFF. Variable domain in full (rest from reference TRBV15 and TRBJ1-4): DAMVIQNPRYQVTQFGKPVTLSCSQTLNHNVMYWYQQKSSQAPKLLFHYYDKDFNNEADTPDNFQSRRPNTSFCFLDIRSPGLGDTAMYLCATSRARQGAEKLFFGSGTQLSVL.

J is TRBJ1-2 and V is TRBV10-2; 7 bases are shared with TRBD1. V gave up 5 bases and J gave up 2 bases; unmatched junction bases: 5. The germline CDR1 and CDR2 sequences are WSHSY and SAAADI. This CDR3 region has 14 residues. CDR3 loop: CASSRDSLNYGYTF. DNA for the CDR3: TGCGCCAGCAGTAGGGACAGCTTAAACTATGGCTACACCTTC.

The V and J genes are TRBV7-3 and TRBJ1-5; TRBD1 matches at 8 bases. The CDR3 consists of 19 residues. CDR1 is SGHTA and CDR2 is FQGTGA in the germline V gene. V gave up 7 bases and J gave up 4 bases; unmatched junction bases: 21. The CDR3 sequence: CASKFINRGRTGKNQPQHF. The CDR3 nucleotides read TGTGCCAGCAAATTTATTAATCGTGGGCGGACAGGGAAAAATCAGCCCCAGCATTTT.

V gene TRBV7-7 combines with J gene TRBJ2-2, with D tentatively TRBD2 (6 bases). Between the trimmed V and J ends, which lost 4 bases and 5 bases, there was a span of 8 bases. The CDR3 extends over 13 amino acids. The germline CDR1 and CDR2 sequences are SSHAT and FNYEAQ (reference sequence). The CDR3 protein is CASSWTITGELFF. DNA of the CDR3: TGTGCCAGCAGCTGGACTATAACCGGGGAGCTGTTTTTT.

CDR3 region: CAISESAPTVPYEQYF. In nucleotides, the CDR3 is TGTGCCATCAGTGAGAGCGCCCCAACCGTCCCATACGAGCAGTACTTC. The rearrangement joins TRBV10-3 to TRBJ2-7, with D unresolved. Germline CDR1 reads ENHRY; CDR2 reads SYGVKD. This CDR3 spans 16 amino acids. Trimming removed 2 bases from V and 4 bases from J, with 18 bases in between.

The chain carries TRBV7-9 and TRBJ2-5; D is possibly TRBD1 (5 bases). The CDR3 loop spans 14 amino acids. Trimming left V 2 bases short and J 0 bases short, with 7 bases between. CDR1 is SEHNR, CDR2 FQNEAQ, per germline (reference sequence). The CDR3 protein is CASSLRGNQETQYF. The CDR3, as DNA: TGTGCCAGCAGCTTAAGGGGTAACCAAGAGACCCAGTACTTC.

The chain carries TRBV6-6 and TRBJ1-4, with D perhaps TRBD1 (5 bases). The germline V gene encodes CDR1 MNHNY and CDR2 SVGAGI (reference sequence). V lost 6 bases and J lost 5, with 16 bases in between. CDR3 size: 15 residues. The CDR3 DNA sequence: TGTGCCAGCAGCCCGCAGGAGGGGCGGAATGAAAAACTGTTTTTT. This codes for CASSPQEGRNEKLFF.

V is TRBV27 and J is TRBJ2-1, with 8 bases that match TRBD2. Trimming at V came to 0 bases and at J to 0 bases, leaving 4 bases not matched to a gene. Germline assignment: CDR1 MNHEY and CDR2 SMNVEV (reference sequence). This CDR3 has 17 residues. The CDR3 region is CASSLSPGGSSYNEQFF. CDR3 nucleotides: TGTGCCAGCAGTTTATCACCGGGGGGGAGCTCCTACAATGAGCAGTTCTTC.

This chain connects TRBV12-5 to TRBJ2-5; 13 positions agree with TRBD2. The length of the CDR3 is 15 residues. Germline lookup yields CDR1 LGHNT and CDR2 FRNRAP. Trimming removed 4 bases from V and 2 bases from J; junction bases left unmatched: 1. The CDR3 DNA reads as TGTGCTAGTGGTTCGGGACTAGCGGGGCAAGAGACCCAGTACTTC. Protein: CASGSGLAGQETQYF.

The rearrangement links TRBV28 to TRBJ2-5, with D hard to call. The V end was cut by 6 bases, the J end by 7 bases, with 9 bases between. The CDR3 extends over 11 amino acids. CDR1 MDHEN and CDR2 SYDVKM come from the germline V gene. The CDR3 nucleotides are TGTGCCAGCAGCTACTTCGGGACCCAGTACTTC. Amino acid sequence: CASSYFGTQYF.

This chain links TRBV7-9 with TRBJ1-6, with D possibly being TRBD1 (6 bases). Trimming removed 1 base from V and 6 bases from J, with 10 bases in between. CDR3 length equals 15 residues. Germline CDR1 SEHNR, CDR2 FQNEAQ (reference sequence). In DNA, the CDR3 is TGTGCCAGCAGCTTAGGGCAGGGGTCTAATTCACCCCTCCACTTT. Its translation: CASSLGQGSNSPLHF.

The gene calls are TRBV4-1 and TRBJ1-4; TRBD1 is a possible D gene (6 bases). The CDR3 contains 18 residues. Germline V gene data show CDR1 as MGHRA and CDR2 as YSYEKL. Trimming shortened V by 1 base and J by 8 bases, and 23 bases separated the two germline ends. The CDR3 nucleotides read TGCGCCAGCAGCCAAGGCAGGGGTTATAGACAGAGCTTAGAAAAACTGTTTTTT. Its translation: CASSQGRGYRQSLEKLFF.